This TCR beta chain was recorded in a study of blood T cells in healthy people across ages. Looking at the study overall: The template switching approach captured approximately one barcoded beta molecule for every two T cells. Regarding the study as a whole: Bulk PBMC profiling left naive and antigen-experienced comparisons inconclusive. Estimated diversity that came from one million T cells was considered an underestimate.

In germline, CDR1 is MNHNY, CDR2 SVGAGI (reference sequence). The CDR3 is 16 amino acids. V shed 2 bases, J shed 3 bases, and the junction held 7 bases outside the gene matches. This clonotype turned up a few times. Antigen unknown. The authors ran a second PCR of 7 to 11 cycles using a sample-barcoded 5' primer and a J-beta primer mix. Via MiXCR, TCRdb re-called the 5' RACE reads, giving one row per CDR3 protein. The sample holds 1.5 million to 2 million distinct CDR3 sequences, around 40% seen once. The chain combines TRBV6-6 with TRBJ2-1, with 7 nucleotides matching TRBD1. The material sequenced was blood. This TCR derives from a human donor in good health. CDR3 DNA sequence: TGTGCCAGCAGTTACCATACCGGGACAGACTACAATGAGCAGTTCTTC. Protein product: CASSYHTGTDYNEQFF.